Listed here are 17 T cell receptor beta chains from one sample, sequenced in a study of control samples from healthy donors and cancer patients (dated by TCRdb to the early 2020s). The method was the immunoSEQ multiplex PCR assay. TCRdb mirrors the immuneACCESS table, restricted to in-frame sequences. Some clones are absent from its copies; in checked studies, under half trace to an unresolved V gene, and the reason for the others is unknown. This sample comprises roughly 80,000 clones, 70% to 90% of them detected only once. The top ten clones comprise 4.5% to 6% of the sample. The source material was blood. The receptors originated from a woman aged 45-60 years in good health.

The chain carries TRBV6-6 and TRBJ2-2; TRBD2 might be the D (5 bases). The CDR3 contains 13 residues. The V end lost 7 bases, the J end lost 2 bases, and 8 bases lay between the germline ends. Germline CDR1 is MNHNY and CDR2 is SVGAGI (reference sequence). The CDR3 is CASKDSNTGELFF. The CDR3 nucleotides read TGTGCCAGCAAGGACTCTAACACCGGGGAGCTGTTTTTT.

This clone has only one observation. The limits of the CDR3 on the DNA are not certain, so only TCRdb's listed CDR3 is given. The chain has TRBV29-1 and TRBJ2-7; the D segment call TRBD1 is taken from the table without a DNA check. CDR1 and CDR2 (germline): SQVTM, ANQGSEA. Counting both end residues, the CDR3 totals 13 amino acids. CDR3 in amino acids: CSVGQGNNIMEYF.

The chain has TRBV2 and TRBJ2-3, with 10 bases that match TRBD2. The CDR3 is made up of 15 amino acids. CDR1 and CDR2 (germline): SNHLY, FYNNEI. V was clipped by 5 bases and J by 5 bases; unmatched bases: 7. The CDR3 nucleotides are TGTGCCAGCAGTATCAGCGGGGGGGGGAGAGATACGCAGTATTTT. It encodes CASSISGGGRDTQYF.

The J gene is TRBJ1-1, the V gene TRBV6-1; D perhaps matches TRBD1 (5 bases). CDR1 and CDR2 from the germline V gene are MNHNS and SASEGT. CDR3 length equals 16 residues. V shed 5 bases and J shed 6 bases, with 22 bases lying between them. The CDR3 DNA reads TGTGCCAGCAGTCAAGGGGTCGTTGGCCCAAATGCTGAAGCTTTCTTT. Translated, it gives CASSQGVVGPNAEAFF.

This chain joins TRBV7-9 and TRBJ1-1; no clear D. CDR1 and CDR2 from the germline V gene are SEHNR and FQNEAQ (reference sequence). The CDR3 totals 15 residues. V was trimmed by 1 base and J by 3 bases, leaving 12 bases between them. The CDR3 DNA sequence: TGTGCCAGCAGCTTAGACAGCTCTGGGGACACTGAAGCTTTCTTT. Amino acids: CASSLDSSGDTEAFF.

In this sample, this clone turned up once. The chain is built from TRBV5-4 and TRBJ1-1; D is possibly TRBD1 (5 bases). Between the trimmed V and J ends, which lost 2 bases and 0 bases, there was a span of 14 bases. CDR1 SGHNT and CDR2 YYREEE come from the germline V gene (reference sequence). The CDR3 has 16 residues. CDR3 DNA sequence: TGTGCCAGCAGCTTAAGTGGCAGACAGTTGAACACTGAAGCTTTCTTT. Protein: CASSLSGRQLNTEAFF.

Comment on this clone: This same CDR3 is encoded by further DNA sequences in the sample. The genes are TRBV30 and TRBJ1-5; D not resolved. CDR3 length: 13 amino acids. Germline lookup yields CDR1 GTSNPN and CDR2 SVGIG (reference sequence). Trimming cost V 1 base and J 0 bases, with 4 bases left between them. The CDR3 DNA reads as TGTGCCTGGAGTGCCGATAGCAATCAGCCCCAGCATTTT. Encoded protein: CAWSADSNQPQHF.

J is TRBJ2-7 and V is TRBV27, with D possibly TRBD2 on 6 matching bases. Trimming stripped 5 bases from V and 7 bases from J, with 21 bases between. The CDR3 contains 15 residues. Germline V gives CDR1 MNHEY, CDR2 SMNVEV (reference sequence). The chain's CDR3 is CASSQVADGSSEQYF. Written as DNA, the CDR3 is TGTGCCAGCAGTCAAGTAGCGGATGGTTCGAGTGAGCAGTACTTC.

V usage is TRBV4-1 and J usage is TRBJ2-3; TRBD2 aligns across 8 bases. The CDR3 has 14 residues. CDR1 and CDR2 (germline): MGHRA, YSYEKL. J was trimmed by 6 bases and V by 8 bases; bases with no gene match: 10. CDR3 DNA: TGCGCCAGCGGTTGGACCGGGGGGGCCGATACGCAGTATTTT. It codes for CASGWTGGADTQYF.

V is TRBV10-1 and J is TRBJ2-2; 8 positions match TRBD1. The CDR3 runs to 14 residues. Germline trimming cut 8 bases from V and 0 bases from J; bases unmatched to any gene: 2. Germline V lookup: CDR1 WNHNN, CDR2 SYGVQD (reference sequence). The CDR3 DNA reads TGCGCCAGCCGGGGACAGGCGAACACCGGGGAGCTGTTTTTT. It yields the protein CASRGQANTGELFF.

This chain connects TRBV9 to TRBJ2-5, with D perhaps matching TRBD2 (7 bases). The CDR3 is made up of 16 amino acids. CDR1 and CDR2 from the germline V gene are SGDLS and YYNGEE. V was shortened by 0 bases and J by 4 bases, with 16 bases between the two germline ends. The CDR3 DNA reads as TGTGCCAGCAGCGTAGGAGGTGGGGGGGCGCTAGAGACCCAGTACTTC. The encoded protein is CASSVGGGGALETQYF. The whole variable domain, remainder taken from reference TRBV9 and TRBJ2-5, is DSGVTQTPKHLITATGQRVTLRCSPRSGDLSVYWYQQSLDQGLQFLIQYYNGEERAKGNILERFSAQQFPDLHSELNLSSLELGDSALYFCASSVGGGGALETQYFGPGTRLLVL.

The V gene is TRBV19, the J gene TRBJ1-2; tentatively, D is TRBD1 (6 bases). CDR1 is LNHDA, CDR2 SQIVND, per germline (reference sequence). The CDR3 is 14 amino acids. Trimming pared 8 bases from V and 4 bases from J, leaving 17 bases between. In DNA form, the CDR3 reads TGTGCCAGTTCCCGGGGGGCCGGTGTCTATGGCTACACCTTC. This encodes CASSRGAGVYGYTF.

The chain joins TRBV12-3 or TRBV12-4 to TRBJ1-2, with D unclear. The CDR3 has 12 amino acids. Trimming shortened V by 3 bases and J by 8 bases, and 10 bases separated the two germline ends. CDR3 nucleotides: TGTGCCAGCAGTTTGAAGAGACGCGGCTACACCTTC. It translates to CASSLKRRGYTF.

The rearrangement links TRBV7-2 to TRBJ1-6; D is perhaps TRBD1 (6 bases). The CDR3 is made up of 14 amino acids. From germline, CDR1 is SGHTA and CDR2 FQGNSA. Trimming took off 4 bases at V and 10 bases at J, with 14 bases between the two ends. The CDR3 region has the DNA TGTGCCAGCAGCTCGGGGAACAGGGACTCACCCCTCCACTTT. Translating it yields CASSSGNRDSPLHF.

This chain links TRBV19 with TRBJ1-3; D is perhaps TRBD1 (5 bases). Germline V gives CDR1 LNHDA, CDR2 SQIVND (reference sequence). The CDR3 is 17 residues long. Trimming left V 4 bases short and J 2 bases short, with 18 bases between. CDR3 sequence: CASSKGFMGLAGNTIYF. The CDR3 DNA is TGTGCCAGTAGTAAAGGATTCATGGGGCTCGCTGGAAACACCATATATTTT.

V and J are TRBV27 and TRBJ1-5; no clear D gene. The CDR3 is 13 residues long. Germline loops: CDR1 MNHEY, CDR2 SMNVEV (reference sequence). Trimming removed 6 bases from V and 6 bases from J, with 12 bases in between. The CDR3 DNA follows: TGTGCCAGCAGCCCCACCCGGGGTCAGCCCCAGCATTTT. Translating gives CASSPTRGQPQHF.

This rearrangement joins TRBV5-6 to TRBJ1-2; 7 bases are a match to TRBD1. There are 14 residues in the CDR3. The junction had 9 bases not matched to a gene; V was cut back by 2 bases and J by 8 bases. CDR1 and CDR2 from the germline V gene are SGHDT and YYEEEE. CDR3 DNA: TGTGCCAGCAGCTTTACGCCAGGGGGAGGAGGCTACACCTTC. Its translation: CASSFTPGGGGYTF.